This T cell receptor beta chain was recorded in a study of blood T cell repertoires in COVID-19 (dated by TCRdb to about 2020). About the investigation overall: The collaborator samples originated in the United States, Italy and Spain and spanned the acute and convalescent phases of COVID-19. The dataset comprised deeply sampled blood TCRbeta repertoires from subjects exposed to, actively infected with, or recovered from COVID-19. The repertoires were released in a freely available public database meant as a resource for research on the immune response to SARS-CoV-2. Nearly every sample came with metadata listing a de-identified subject ID, COVID-19 status, age in years and sex. The samples were drawn from the first 160 participants of the ongoing ImmuneRACE study and from 1,254 subjects provided by 6 global collaborators. Where available, HLA class I and class II types were taken from metadata supplied by the sample provider and were not determined by assay-based typing. The material from the prospective study consisted of cDNA or gDNA derived from T cells, B-cell-depleted T cells, or PBMCs. Here is what the overall study found, with its caveats: The amount of clinical and demographic metadata varied by source and participant and was provided uncurated.

From the germline V gene, CDR1 is ENHRY and CDR2 is SYGVKD. For this chain, trimming is 4 bases at the V end and 5 bases at the J end, and the number of junction bases without a gene match is 9. The CDR3 starts with the cysteine, ends with the phenylalanine, and has 15 residues. Just CDR3 DNA is preserved here, 45 bases in frame from base 1. The immunoSEQ Assay, a bias-controlled multiplex PCR, was used to amplify TCRbeta CDR3 regions from genomic DNA. As for the original processing: The number of nucleated cells in each sample was estimated by amplification of reference gene primers within the assay. To quantify the absolute abundance of each unique TCRbeta CDR3 rearrangement, sequence reads were collapsed and filtered. For each sample, productive Simpson clonality was calculated as the square root of Simpson's diversity index across productive rearrangements. The immuneACCESS repertoire file appears here via TCRdb, limited to in-frame rearrangements. These files lack a portion of the clones; in checked studies, under half of the deficit traces to unresolved V genes, and the cause of the others is not known. The V and J calls and clone size were taken over from that table, and D and trimming were inferred from the DNA. This sample has some 260,000 clones in its table, and 70% to 90% of those were observed once. The top ten clonotypes cover around 3% of the sample.

Each collaborating institution followed its own protocols to collect whole blood in K2EDTA tubes. For TCRbeta analysis, collaborator samples were shipped as frozen whole blood, as isolated PBMCs, or as DNA extracted from either sample type. About this clone itself: Which antigen it targets is not known. Per-base quality was not reported, and no clone a single base away is much larger than it.

The receptor was isolated from a man aged 18 to 29 with active or convalescent COVID-19. Sequenced sample: peripheral blood. The chain employs TRBV10-3 and TRBJ2-5; 8 nucleotides in the junction match TRBD1. The encoded CDR3 is CAISVSRGLMETQYF. The nucleotide sequence is given as TGTGCCATCAGTGTCTCCAGGGGGCTTATGGAGACCCAGTACTTC.